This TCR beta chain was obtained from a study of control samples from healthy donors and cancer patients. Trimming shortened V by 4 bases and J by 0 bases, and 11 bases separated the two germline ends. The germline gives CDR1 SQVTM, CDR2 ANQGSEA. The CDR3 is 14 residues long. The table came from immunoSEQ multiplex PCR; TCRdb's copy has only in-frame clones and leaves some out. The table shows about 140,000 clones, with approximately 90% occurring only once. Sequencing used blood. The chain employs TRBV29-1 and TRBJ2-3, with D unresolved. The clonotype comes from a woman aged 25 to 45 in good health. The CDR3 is CSVGESASTDTQYF. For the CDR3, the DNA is TGCAGCGTTGGGGAAAGCGCTAGCACAGATACGCAGTATTTT.